This T cell receptor beta chain was profiled in a study of blood T cell repertoires in COVID-19. Turning to the study itself: Specimens from acute and convalescent COVID-19 originated in the United States, Italy and Spain. The cDNA or gDNA used as material had been derived from T cells, B-cell-depleted T cells, or PBMCs.

Authors' analysis steps: Nucleated cell counts were estimated from reference gene primer amplification. Method: immunoSEQ multiplex PCR; TCRdb's copy keeps in-frame clones and lacks some. V, J and clone size were drawn from that table, and D and trimming were deduced from the DNA. The repertoire holds approximately 96,000 clones, 90% seen once, with roughly 1.7% in the top ten. The CDR3 length is 15 residues. With 7 bases clipped from V and 7 bases from J, the junction kept 14 bases outside the gene matches. The germline gives CDR1 LGHNT, CDR2 FRNRAP. Sequenced: peripheral blood. The chain links TRBV12-5 to TRBJ2-7; 9 bases line up with TRBD1. This receptor was identified in a man between 60 and 75 years old with acute or convalescent COVID-19. The CDR3 sequence: CASATWGQGLGEQYF. The CDR3 DNA follows: TGTGCTAGTGCCACGTGGGGACAGGGTCTTGGTGAGCAGTACTTC.